These 8 T cell receptor beta chains were sequenced from one sample in a study of cytomegalovirus exposure and HLA in healthy donors. The repertoire was sequenced with immunoSEQ multiplex PCR; TCRdb's copy has only in-frame clones and lacks some. The table includes some 290,000 clones, roughly 90% detected once. Specimen: PBMCs. The receptors shown here come from a man aged 30 to 45 in good health and CMV-seronegative.

V is TRBV7-9 and J is TRBJ2-3; D call uncertain. CDR3 length: 11 residues. V gave up 5 bases and J gave up 2 bases, with 2 bases separating them. Per the germline V gene, CDR1 is SEHNR and CDR2 is FQNEAQ (reference sequence). CDR3 loop: CASSHTDTQYF. The CDR3 region has the DNA TGTGCCAGCAGCCACACAGATACGCAGTATTTT.

The chain joins TRBV6-1 to TRBJ1-2, with 7 bases lining up with TRBD1. V lost 2 bases and J lost 5; bases outside the gene matches: 5. CDR1 and CDR2 (germline): MNHNS, SASEGT. This CDR3 comprises 14 residues. CDR3 in DNA: TGTGCCAGCAGTGAACGTCGGGACAGATATGGCTACACCTTC. Its protein product is CASSERRDRYGYTF.

The chain employs TRBV4-1 and TRBJ1-2; 8 positions match TRBD1. The CDR3 has 16 amino acids. Germline assignment: CDR1 MGHRA and CDR2 YSYEKL. V shed 1 base, J shed 0 bases, and the junction held 4 bases outside the gene matches. CDR3 nucleotides: TGCGCCAGCAGCCAAGTGGCAGGGGGCCCTAACTATGGCTACACCTTC. It is translated as CASSQVAGGPNYGYTF.

The J gene is TRBJ2-1, the V gene TRBV19; no reliable D call. The germline V gene encodes CDR1 LNHDA and CDR2 SQIVND (reference sequence). Trimming took off 8 bases at V and 4 bases at J, with 6 bases between the two ends. The CDR3 consists of 11 residues. CDR3 loop: CASVSYNEQFF. As DNA, the CDR3 is TGTGCCAGTGTTTCGTACAATGAGCAGTTCTTC. Combining the CDR3 with reference TRBV19 and TRBJ2-1 gives the whole variable domain DGGITQSPKYLFRKEGQNVTLSCEQNLNHDAMYWYRQDPGQGLRLIYYSQIVNDFQKGDIAEGYSVSREKKESFPLTVTSAQKNPTAFYLCASVSYNEQFFGPGTRLTVL.

The genes are TRBV4-2 and TRBJ2-7; D gene uncertain. The germline V and J ends were trimmed by 4 bases and 4 bases, with 14 bases remaining between them. Looked up from germline, CDR1 is LGHNA and CDR2 is YNFKEQ. This CDR3 spans 14 amino acids. CDR3 region: CASSLELGPYEQYF. In DNA, the CDR3 is TGTGCCAGCAGCCTCGAGTTGGGCCCTTACGAGCAGTACTTC.

J is TRBJ2-2 and V is TRBV11-2, with TRBD2 identical over 11 bases. This CDR3 is 16 amino acids long. The germline V gene encodes CDR1 SGHAT and CDR2 FQNNGV. The J segment lost 3 bases and the V segment lost 5 bases, leaving 5 bases of the junction unmatched. The CDR3 is CASSRSGGAYTGELFF. The CDR3 DNA reads TGTGCCAGCAGCCGTAGCGGGGGGGCCTACACCGGGGAGCTGTTTTTT.

The chain employs TRBV15 and TRBJ2-3, with D possibly being TRBD2 (6 bases). This CDR3 comprises 15 residues. V lost 1 base and J 0 bases, leaving 8 bases between the germline ends. Germline V gene sequence: CDR1 LNHNV, CDR2 YYDKDF (reference sequence). The CDR3 spells CATSRGGTSTDTQYF. The CDR3 DNA sequence: TGTGCCACCAGCAGAGGAGGGACTAGCACAGATACGCAGTATTTT.

A few counts support this clone. The J gene is TRBJ2-2, the V gene TRBV6-4; TRBD2 aligns across 7 bases. The V segment lost 3 bases and the J segment 3 bases; nucleotides outside the gene matches: 1. Looked up from germline, CDR1 is MRHNA and CDR2 is SNTAGT. The CDR3 has 14 amino acids. CDR3: CASSDRGDTGELFF. DNA of the CDR3: TGTGCCAGCAGTGATCGGGGGGACACCGGGGAGCTGTTTTTT.